Listed below are T cell receptor beta chains from one sample, sequenced in a study of T cell responses to AZD1222 COVID-19 vaccine. Using immunoSEQ multiplex PCR, the repertoire was profiled, and TCRdb retains in-frame clones only, with some absent. The table has more than 100,000 clones, about 90% seen once; the top ten hold 20%. The sample in question was peripheral blood, obtained on day 0 of AZD1222 vaccination. The receptors shown here come from an adult in good health. Both conserved end residues are part of each CDR3. A D gene is named only where the DNA matches it firmly.

J: TRBJ2-7; V: TRBV7-5; D: -; CDR3: CARSADEQYF; DNA: TGTGCCAGAAGCGCCGACGAGCAGTACTTC
J: TRBJ1-1; V: TRBV7-9; D: -; CDR3: CASSLGGAGNTEAFF; DNA: TGTGCCAGCAGCTTAGGAGGGGCGGGGAACACTGAAGCTTTCTTT
J: TRBJ1-5; V: TRBV19; D: TRBD1; CDR3: CASSDGQGWGQPQHF; DNA: TGTGCCAGTAGTGACGGACAGGGTTGGGGTCAGCCCCAGCATTTT
J: TRBJ1-5; V: TRBV18; D: -; CDR3: CASSRTATYSNQPQHF; DNA: TGTGCCAGCTCACGGACAGCCACTTATAGCAATCAGCCCCAGCATTTT
J: TRBJ2-1; V: TRBV4-3; D: -; CDR3: CASSHIESSYNEQFF; DNA: TGCGCCAGCAGCCATATAGAAAGCTCCTACAATGAGCAGTTCTTC
J: TRBJ2-1; V: TRBV7-3; D: -; CDR3: CASKRGGGDNEQFF; DNA: TGTGCCTCAAAGCGCGGGGGCGGGGACAATGAGCAGTTCTTC
J: TRBJ2-4; V: TRBV5-8; D: -; CDR3: CASSPRTLLEDF; DNA: TGTGCCAGCAGCCCGAGGACTCTGCTGGAGGACTTC
J: TRBJ2-7; V: TRBV6-2/TRBV6-3; D: -; CDR3: CASSPGSSLHYEQYF; DNA: TGTGCCAGCAGTCCCGGGTCCAGCTTACACTACGAGCAGTACTTC
J: TRBJ1-1; V: TRBV6-1; D: -; CDR3: CASSGKRFREWMNTEAFF; DNA: TGTGCCAGCAGTGGAAAGCGTTTCAGGGAGTGGATGAACACTGAAGCTTTCTTT
J: TRBJ2-7; V: TRBV7-9; D: -; CDR3: CASSLSGAYEQYF; DNA: TGTGCCAGCAGCTTATCAGGAGCCTACGAGCAGTACTTC
J: TRBJ1-4; V: TRBV2; D: TRBD1; CDR3: CASSEQGEEKLFF; DNA: TGTGCCAGCTCCGAACAGGGGGAGGAAAAACTGTTTTTT
J: TRBJ1-1; V: TRBV7-9; D: -; CDR3: CASSLQENTEAFF; DNA: TGTGCCAGCAGCTTACAAGAGAACACTGAAGCTTTCTTT
J: TRBJ2-3; V: TRBV5-6; D: -; CDR3: CASSLGASGTQYF; DNA: TGTGCCAGCAGCTTGGGAGCGAGCGGAACGCAGTATTTT
J: TRBJ1-1; V: TRBV29-1; D: TRBD1; CDR3: CSAGQGMAVHTEAFF; DNA: TGCAGCGCAGGACAGGGGATGGCGGTTCACACTGAAGCTTTCTTT
J: TRBJ2-1; V: TRBV28; D: -; CDR3: CASSLPSTRNEQFF; DNA: TGTGCCAGCAGTTTACCTAGCACGAGGAATGAGCAGTTCTTC